The clone carrying this T cell receptor beta chain has a count of ten or more. Its antigen is currently unknown. The CDR3 has 15 residues. From germline, CDR1 is MNHEY and CDR2 SMNVEV (reference sequence). Trimming took 5 bases from V and 5 from J; bases not matched to a gene: 7. The hyperthyroidism was newly diagnosed and had lasted under 2 months; the patients were aged 18 to 65. These data belong to a study of T cells in Graves' hyperthyroidism and ophthalmopathy. Whole-study results and caveats: Blood shared most expanded thyroid clonotypes above 0.001.

Authors of the study amplified TCR beta CDR3 regions from RNA transcripts. HTBI primers were employed in a first-round RT-PCR of the TCR CDR3. Each CDR3 protein is one row after TCRdb ran MiXCR on the multiplex PCR reads. This table holds more than 300,000 distinct CDR3 sequences, about a sixth found once. The chain carries TRBV27 and TRBJ2-1; 9 bases are a match to TRBD1. Sequenced sample: blood. This clonotype was obtained from a woman in her thirties with Graves' hyperthyroidism that later progressed to Graves' ophthalmopathy. The chain's CDR3 is CASSLRTGVNNEQFF. The CDR3 region has the DNA TGTGCCAGCAGTCTCCGGACAGGGGTGAACAATGAGCAGTTCTTC.